The next 21 T cell receptor beta chains were all read from a single sample in a study of monozygotic twins with inflammatory bowel disease. TCRdb reprocessed the 5' RACE reads; each CDR3 protein has one entry and no DNA is given. This sample carries 400,000 to 500,000 distinct CDR3 sequences, with 2% to 3% going to the ten biggest clones. Sequencing was done on a sample of blood. The receptors were gathered from a human donor with ulcerative colitis or Crohn's disease, or a healthy co-twin of an affected twin (not recorded which).

The rearrangement uses TRBV6-2 or TRBV6-3 and TRBJ1-5. The CDR3 extends over 16 amino acids. CDR1 is MNHEY, CDR2 SVGEGT, per germline. CDR3 protein: CASSSEVLWSNQPQHF.

The CDR3 region is CASSPRGGADTQYF. V gene TRBV7-3 combines with J gene TRBJ2-3; TCRdb's D call of TRBD1 is untestable without DNA. The CDR3 is made up of 14 amino acids. Germline V gene lookup returns CDR1 SGHTA and CDR2 FQGTGA.

CDR3 sequence reads: CSAVLAVYNEQIF. V and J are TRBV20-1 and TRBJ2-1; the D call from TCRdb, TRBD2, cannot be confirmed without DNA. The CDR3 covers 13 residues. Germline lookup yields CDR1 DFQATT and CDR2 SNEGSKA (reference sequence).

The chain joins TRBV13 to TRBJ1-6; TCRdb indicates TRBD1, and absent DNA this call remains unverified. CDR1 is PRHDT, CDR2 FYEKMQ, per germline (reference sequence). This CDR3 comprises 16 residues. Here the CDR3 reads CASSLHGAAYNSPLHF. Full variable domain (missing parts from reference TRBV13 and TRBJ1-6): AAGVIQSPRHLIKEKRETATLKCYPIPRHDTVYWYQQGPGQDPQFLISFYEKMQSDKGSIPDRFSAQQFSDYHSELNMSSLELGDSALYFCASSLHGAAYNSPLHFGNGTRLTVT.

The J gene is TRBJ1-6, the V gene TRBV5-1. Germline CDR1 and CDR2: SGHRS and YFSETQ. The CDR3 runs 16 residues. The CDR3 here is CASSLTRFSYNSPLHF. The whole variable domain, filled in from reference TRBV5-1 and TRBJ1-6, reads KAGVTQTPRYLIKTRGQQVTLSCSPISGHRSVSWYQQTPGQGLQFLFEYFSETQRNKGNFPGRFSGRQFSNSRSEMNVSTLELGDSALYLCASSLTRFSYNSPLHFGNGTRLTVT.

The V gene is TRBV23-1, the J gene TRBJ2-5; TCRdb reports TRBD2, a call that lacks DNA to check it against. TRBV23-1 is an ORF; its function is uncertain. This CDR3 spans 16 amino acids. Here the CDR3 reads CASSSQSGRAGETQYF.

The chain uses TRBV7-9 and TRBJ2-2; TCRdb outputs TRBD2, but without DNA this stays unchecked. Per germline, CDR1 SEHNR and CDR2 FQNEAQ (reference sequence). The CDR3 loop spans 16 amino acids. The CDR3 here is CASSRGTSPNTGELFF.

The chain uses TRBV5-6 and TRBJ1-1; checking the TCRdb D call of TRBD1 is not possible without DNA. The CDR3 is 12 amino acids. Germline lookup yields CDR1 SGHDT and CDR2 YYEEEE. The CDR3 here is CASSFSTGEAFF.

The chain uses TRBV5-1 and TRBJ1-1; TCRdb's D call, TRBD1, is unchecked because there is no DNA. Germline CDR1 is SGHRS and CDR2 is YFSETQ. CDR3 length: 13 residues. This chain's CDR3 is CASSSQGHTEAFF. Full variable domain (remainder filled in from reference TRBV5-1 and TRBJ1-1): KAGVTQTPRYLIKTRGQQVTLSCSPISGHRSVSWYQQTPGQGLQFLFEYFSETQRNKGNFPGRFSGRQFSNSRSEMNVSTLELGDSALYLCASSSQGHTEAFFGQGTRLTVV.

The chain uses TRBV27 and TRBJ2-5. Per the germline V gene, CDR1 is MNHEY and CDR2 is SMNVEV (reference sequence). This CDR3 spans 11 amino acids. The CDR3 region is CASRFQETQYF.

The J gene is TRBJ2-1, the V gene TRBV29-1; TCRdb's D call, TRBD1, is unchecked because there is no DNA. The germline gives CDR1 SQVTM, CDR2 ANQGSEA. There are 14 residues in the CDR3. CDR3: CSALGGALYNEQFF.

The chain couples TRBV6-1 to TRBJ1-4; the D call from TCRdb, TRBD1, cannot be confirmed without DNA. The length of the CDR3 is 15 residues. Germline assignment: CDR1 MNHNS and CDR2 SASEGT. The CDR3 sequence is CASSPAQGVGEKLFF.

V is TRBV20-1 and J is TRBJ2-5; TCRdb's D gene call, TRBD2, goes unchecked for lack of DNA. The CDR3 has 15 residues. Germline CDR1 DFQATT, CDR2 SNEGSKA (reference sequence). The CDR3 protein is CSAVRLAGARETQYF.

This sequence joins TRBV4-1 and TRBJ2-5; TCRdb's assignment of TRBD1 cannot be checked, as there is no DNA. The CDR3 sequence is 16 residues long. Germline lookup yields CDR1 MGHRA and CDR2 YSYEKL. CDR3: CASSQGRRGVAETQYF.

The chain has TRBV20-1 and TRBJ2-5; the D call from TCRdb, TRBD2, cannot be confirmed without DNA. The CDR3 is made up of 12 amino acids. Germline assignment: CDR1 DFQATT and CDR2 SNEGSKA (reference sequence). The CDR3 loop reads CSAHGGRPTQYF.

This chain joins TRBV28 and TRBJ2-3; TCRdb reports TRBD2, a call that lacks DNA to check it against. CDR1 MDHEN and CDR2 SYDVKM come from the germline V gene. The CDR3 spans 17 residues. The CDR3 sequence: CASSSAASGRSTDTQYF.

The chain carries TRBV4-2 and TRBJ1-1; TCRdb returns TRBD1, unconfirmable since there is no DNA. There are 16 residues in the CDR3. The germline V gene encodes CDR1 LGHNA and CDR2 YNFKEQ. CDR3: CASSQAEQISNTEAFF.

The V and J genes are TRBV25-1 and TRBJ2-1; with no DNA, the TCRdb D assignment of TRBD2 cannot be verified. This CDR3 contains 16 residues. From germline, CDR1 is MGHDK and CDR2 SYGVNS. The CDR3 reads CASSETSGRAYNEQFF.

V gene TRBV5-1 combines with J gene TRBJ1-1. This CDR3 has 14 amino acids. CDR1 and CDR2 (germline): SGHRS, YFSETQ. The chain's CDR3 is CASSFRVGAHEAFF. Variable domain in full (rest from reference TRBV5-1 and TRBJ1-1): KAGVTQTPRYLIKTRGQQVTLSCSPISGHRSVSWYQQTPGQGLQFLFEYFSETQRNKGNFPGRFSGRQFSNSRSEMNVSTLELGDSALYLCASSFRVGAHEAFFGQGTRLTVV.

V gene TRBV5-1 combines with J gene TRBJ2-3; TCRdb outputs TRBD2, but without DNA this stays unchecked. Germline CDR1 SGHRS, CDR2 YFSETQ. The CDR3 contains 15 residues. The CDR3 loop reads CASSLGGRSTDTQYF. The full variable domain, with the rest looked up from reference TRBV5-1 and TRBJ2-3, is KAGVTQTPRYLIKTRGQQVTLSCSPISGHRSVSWYQQTPGQGLQFLFEYFSETQRNKGNFPGRFSGRQFSNSRSEMNVSTLELGDSALYLCASSLGGRSTDTQYFGPGTRLTVL.

The genes are TRBV3-1 and TRBJ2-4. The CDR3 has 13 amino acids. CDR1 and CDR2 from the germline V gene are LGHDT and YNNKEL (reference sequence). The CDR3 loop reads CASSQVNRNIQYF.